This T cell receptor beta chain was documented in a study of T cells in tuberculosis. Turning to the study itself: IGRA-negative adolescents, IGRA-positive adolescents with latent tuberculosis and adults with active tuberculosis formed this South African cohort. Findings of the study overall: Smaller distances to GMM-specific TCRs suggested their expansion in active tuberculosis. Smaller alpha distances in active tuberculosis partly reflected shorter CDR3-alpha lengths.

The germline gives CDR1 SQVTM, CDR2 ANQGSEA. Losses at the gene ends were 6 bases for V and 6 bases for J; bases not matched to a gene: 12. The CDR3 runs to 14 residues. This clone was counted a single time. Its antigen remains unidentified. TCRdb's table, derived via immunoSEQ multiplex PCR, lists solely in-frame clones and lacks some. The sample lists about 43,000 clones; around 94% were seen once. This sequence joins TRBV29-1 and TRBJ1-2; TRBD1 matches 8 bases. The sequenced sample consisted of PBMCs. The receptor was isolated from a donor between 10 and 35 years old with latent tuberculosis or without tuberculosis infection. Some clones in this sample may be carry-over from other donors' samples. DNA of the CDR3: TGCAGCGTCGTACTGACAGGGGAGGTTGATGGCTACACCTTC. Its protein product is CSVVLTGEVDGYTF.